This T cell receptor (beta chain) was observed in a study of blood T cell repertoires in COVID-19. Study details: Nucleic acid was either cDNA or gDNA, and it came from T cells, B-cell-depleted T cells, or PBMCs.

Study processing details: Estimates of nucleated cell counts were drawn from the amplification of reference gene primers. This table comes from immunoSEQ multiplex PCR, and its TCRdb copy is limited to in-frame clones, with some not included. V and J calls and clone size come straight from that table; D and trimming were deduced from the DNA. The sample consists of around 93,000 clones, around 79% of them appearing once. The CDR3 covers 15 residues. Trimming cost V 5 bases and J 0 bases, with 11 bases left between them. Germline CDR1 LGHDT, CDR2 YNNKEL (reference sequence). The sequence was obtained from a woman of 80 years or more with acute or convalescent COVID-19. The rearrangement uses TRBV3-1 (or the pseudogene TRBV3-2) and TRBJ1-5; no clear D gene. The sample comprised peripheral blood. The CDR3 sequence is CASSVDISSNQPQHF. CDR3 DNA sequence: TGTGCCAGCAGCGTAGACATTTCTAGCAATCAGCCCCAGCATTTT.